Each of the 7 T cell receptor beta chains below was sequenced from the same sample in a study of blood T cells in healthy people across ages. Primers used in a second PCR of roughly 6 to 12 cycles were a sample-barcoded 5' primer and a J-beta primer mix. From the 5' RACE reads, TCRdb called clonotypes with MiXCR, one entry per CDR3 protein. Altogether 750,000 to 850,000 distinct CDR3 sequences are present, roughly 25% being singletons, with the ten largest covering under 4.5%. The sample was also reused in another study, on T cells of mothers and their children.

What was sequenced was blood. These receptors originate from a boy between 10 and 17 years old in good health.

This chain links TRBV10-3 with TRBJ1-2; 8 bases are a match to TRBD1. CDR1 ENHRY and CDR2 SYGVKD come from the germline V gene. With V trimmed by 5 bases and J by 5 bases, 7 bases remained unmatched. The CDR3 runs to 14 residues. The CDR3 nucleotides read TGTGCCATCAGTCGACAGGGGCCCGCTTATGGCTACACCTTC. Its protein product is CAISRQGPAYGYTF.

The chain recombines TRBV29-1 with TRBJ1-1, with D perhaps TRBD1 (6 bases). Trimming took 7 bases from V and 4 from J, leaving 16 bases between them. Germline-derived CDR1 and CDR2 are SQVTM and ANQGSEA. CDR3 length: 13 residues. The CDR3 is CSGSWGGPTEAFF. CDR3 bases: TGCAGCGGATCCTGGGGGGGGCCCACTGAAGCTTTCTTT.

This chain uses TRBV15 with TRBJ1-1; D may be TRBD1 (5 bases). Germline values: CDR1 LNHNV, CDR2 YYDKDF (reference sequence). V was cut by 5 bases and J by 2 bases, with 18 bases left in between. CDR3 length: 16 residues. CDR3 nucleotide sequence: TGTGCCACCAGCGGTTATGGCGGGCAGGGTAACACTGAAGCTTTCTTT. Amino acid sequence: CATSGYGGQGNTEAFF.

The rearrangement uses TRBV2 and TRBJ1-1, with D unresolved. CDR3 length: 14 residues. CDR1 and CDR2 (germline): SNHLY, FYNNEI. The germline V and J ends were trimmed by 7 bases and 0 bases, with 12 bases remaining between them. The CDR3 is CASTRIYLNTEAFF. The CDR3 coding sequence is TGTGCCAGCACCCGGATCTACTTGAACACTGAAGCTTTCTTT.

The chain links TRBV7-8 to TRBJ1-6; 8 bases match TRBD1. Germline-derived CDR1 and CDR2 are SGHVS and FQNEAQ. The V and J ends lost 2 bases and 5 bases, in that order; junction bases with no gene match: 14. This CDR3 has 19 residues. CDR3 coding DNA: TGTGCCAGCAGCTTACCAAGGGACAGGCTCTCCCCCGATAATTCACCCCTCCACTTT. Translating gives CASSLPRDRLSPDNSPLHF.

This clonotype was counted only a few times. This chain connects TRBV28 to TRBJ1-1; TRBD1 is a possible D gene (5 bases). Trimming pared 0 bases from V and 5 bases from J, leaving 13 bases between. Germline V gene lookup returns CDR1 MDHEN and CDR2 SYDVKM. The CDR3 runs to 15 residues. The CDR3 protein is CASSLWVQGKTEAFF. DNA for the CDR3: TGTGCCAGCAGTTTATGGGTCCAGGGTAAAACTGAAGCTTTCTTT.

The chain links TRBV7-9 to TRBJ2-5; TRBD1 aligns across 7 bases. V was clipped by 5 bases and J by 11 bases; unmatched bases: 11. Germline V gene sequence: CDR1 SEHNR, CDR2 FQNEAQ (reference sequence). CDR3 length: 13 residues. The CDR3 loop reads CASSRQGVGEQYF. CDR3 nucleotides: TGTGCCAGCAGCCGACAGGGTGTCGGGGAGCAGTACTTC. Based on the CDR3 plus reference TRBV7-9 and TRBJ2-5, the full variable domain is DTGVSQNPRHKITKRGQNVTFRCDPISEHNRLYWYRQTLGQGPEFLTYFQNEAQLEKSRLLSDRFSAERPKGSFSTLEIQRTEQGDSAMYLCASSRQGVGEQYFGPGTRLLVL.